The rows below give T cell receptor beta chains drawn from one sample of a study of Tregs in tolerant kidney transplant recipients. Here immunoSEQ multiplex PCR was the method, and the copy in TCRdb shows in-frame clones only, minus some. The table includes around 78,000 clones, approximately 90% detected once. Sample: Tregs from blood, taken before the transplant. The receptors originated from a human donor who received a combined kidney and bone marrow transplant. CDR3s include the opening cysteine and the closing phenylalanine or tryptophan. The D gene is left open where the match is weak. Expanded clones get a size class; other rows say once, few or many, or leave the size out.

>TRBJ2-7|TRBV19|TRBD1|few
CASSPIGQVAYYEQYF
TGTGCCAGTAGTCCAATAGGACAGGTTGCCTACTACGAGCAGTACTTC
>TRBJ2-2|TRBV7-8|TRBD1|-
CASSVEQGAGGELFF
TGTGCCAGCAGCGTAGAACAGGGGGCGGGCGGGGAGCTGTTTTTT
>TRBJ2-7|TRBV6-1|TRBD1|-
CASSSGQGHEQYF
TGTGCCAGCAGCTCGGGACAGGGGCACGAGCAGTACTTC
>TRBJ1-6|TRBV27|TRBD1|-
CASSPRQGPLSDTPLHF
TGTGCCAGCAGCCCCCGACAGGGGCCACTTTCAGATACACCCCTCCACTTT
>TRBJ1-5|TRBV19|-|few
CASSASTLQPQHF
TGTGCCAGTAGCGCCAGTACCCTTCAGCCCCAGCATTTT
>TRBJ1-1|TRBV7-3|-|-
CASSLQGGTEAFF
TGTGCCAGCAGCTTACAGGGAGGTACTGAAGCTTTCTTT
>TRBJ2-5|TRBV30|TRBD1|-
CAWATGGGETQYF
TGTGCCTGGGCTACAGGGGGCGGGGAGACCCAGTACTTC
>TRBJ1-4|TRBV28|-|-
CASSSPGAFEKLFF
TGTGCCAGCAGTTCCCCGGGGGCTTTTGAAAAACTGTTTTTT
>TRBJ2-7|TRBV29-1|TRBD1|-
CSVGGLRDRGPKTYEQYF
TGCAGCGTGGGGGGGCTCCGGGACAGGGGGCCAAAAACCTACGAGCAGTACTTC
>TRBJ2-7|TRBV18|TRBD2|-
CASSPPGSGSTAEQYF
TGTGCCAGCTCACCACCCGGTAGCGGGAGCACCGCAGAGCAGTACTTC
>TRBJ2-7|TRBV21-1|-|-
CASSKPPLVTVYEQYF
TGTGCCAGCAGCAAACCCCCTCTGGTGACGGTCTACGAGCAGTACTTC
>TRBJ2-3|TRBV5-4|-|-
CASSSKLAHGDTQYF
TGTGCCAGCAGCTCGAAACTAGCCCACGGGGATACGCAGTATTTT
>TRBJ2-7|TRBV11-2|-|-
CASSLGRGWEQYF
TGTGCCAGCAGCTTGGGCAGGGGATGGGAGCAGTACTTC
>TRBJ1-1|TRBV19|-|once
CASSIRWDTEAFF
TGTGCCAGTAGTATAAGGTGGGACACTGAAGCTTTCTTT
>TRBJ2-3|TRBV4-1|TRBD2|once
CASSQERGTSGRASTDTQYF
TGCGCCAGCAGCCAAGAGAGGGGGACTAGCGGGAGGGCTAGCACAGATACGCAGTATTTT
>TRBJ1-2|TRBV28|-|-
CASSLDSVIGGYGYTF
TGTGCCAGCAGCTTGGACAGCGTTATAGGGGGCTATGGCTACACCTTC
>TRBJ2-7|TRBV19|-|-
CASSLRGSGTYEQYF
TGTGCCAGTAGTCTCCGGGGATCTGGGACCTACGAGCAGTACTTC
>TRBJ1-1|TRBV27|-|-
CASSPPNRQHTEAFF
TGTGCCAGCAGTCCACCTAATCGACAGCACACTGAAGCTTTCTTT
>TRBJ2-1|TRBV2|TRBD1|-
CASRLRTGGNYNEQFF
TGTGCCAGCCGCCTGAGGACAGGGGGCAACTACAATGAGCAGTTCTTC
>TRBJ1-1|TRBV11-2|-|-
CASSLDRGTTGVTEAFF
TGTGCCAGCAGCTTAGATCGCGGTACGACAGGAGTTACTGAAGCTTTCTTT
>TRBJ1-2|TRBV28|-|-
CASTWGANYGYTF
TGTGCCAGCACATGGGGGGCTAACTATGGCTACACCTTC
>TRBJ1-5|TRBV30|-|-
CAWSVRTDNQPQHF
TGTGCCTGGAGTGTACGGACTGACAATCAGCCCCAGCATTTT